Reported below is one T cell receptor (beta chain). The antigen remains unidentified. Healthy donors of bone marrow made up the group. Donors were ostensibly healthy at sampling, although undocumented immune exposures were probable. This specimen comes from a study of cytomegalovirus exposure and HLA in healthy donors. Vbeta (60) and Jbeta (13) primers were used in the PCR. Assay: immunoSEQ multiplex PCR; the TCRdb copy retains only in-frame clones and omits some. The sample lists over 150,000 clones; approximately 80% were seen once. CDR3 length equals 13 residues. Germline values: CDR1 SGHVS, CDR2 FQNEAQ. V shed 5 bases and J shed 4 bases, with 11 bases lying between them. The study's findings and limits: Most of the TCR beta V segments (in an earlier analysis) were productive either about 90% or about 30% of the time. HLA alleles showed associations with approximately 15,000 TCR beta sequences in a later analysis, at a 0.05 false discovery rate.

The gene calls are TRBV7-8 and TRBJ1-1; D unresolved. The sample was PBMCs. The receptor was isolated from a man in his forties in good health and CMV-seronegative. CDR3 region: CASSHNSGTEAFF. CDR3 coding DNA: TGTGCCAGCAGCCACAACTCGGGCACTGAAGCTTTCTTT.